These T cell receptor beta chains were read from a single sample in a study of response to subunit inactivated influenza vaccine. A single record per CDR3 protein comes from TCRdb applying MiXCR to the RT-PCR reads. The repertoire holds 450,000 to 600,000 distinct CDR3 sequences, with approximately 6.9% as singletons. The source was PBMCs from blood, collected 23 months after vaccination. The receptors were sampled from a man between 50 and 69 years old who received an inactivated influenza vaccine. Each CDR3 is given with its conserved first and last residue. The order of the fields is J gene, D gene, clone size, V gene, CDR3 protein, CDR3 DNA. D genes are given only for firm matches. Where a row states a size, it is once, few, many or the class of an expanded clone; other rows omit it.

J gene: TRBJ1-2
D gene: NA
clone size: many
V gene: TRBV15
CDR3 protein: CATSRDTKSYGYTF
CDR3 DNA: TGTGCCACCAGCAGAGATACCAAGTCCTATGGCTACACCTTC

J gene: TRBJ1-2
D gene: TRBD1
clone size: few
V gene: TRBV7-8
CDR3 protein: CASSFDREGGYTF
CDR3 DNA: TGTGCCAGCAGCTTCGACAGGGAAGGGGGCTACACCTTC

J gene: TRBJ2-2
D gene: NA
clone size: NA
V gene: TRBV4-3
CDR3 protein: CASSQDGGGTNTGELFF
CDR3 DNA: TGCGCCAGCAGCCAAGATGGAGGGGGAACAAACACCGGGGAGCTGTTTTTT

J gene: TRBJ2-6
D gene: NA
clone size: NA
V gene: TRBV6-5
CDR3 protein: CASSYSDSGANVLTF
CDR3 DNA: TGTGCCAGCAGTTACAGCGATTCTGGGGCCAACGTCCTGACTTTC

J gene: TRBJ2-1
D gene: NA
clone size: NA
V gene: TRBV12-3/TRBV12-4
CDR3 protein: CASSRGSPYNEQFF
CDR3 DNA: TGTGCCAGCAGTCGGGGCTCACCCTACAATGAGCAGTTCTTC

J gene: TRBJ2-1
D gene: TRBD2
clone size: many
V gene: TRBV4-3
CDR3 protein: CASSQGYSGGGDEQFF
CDR3 DNA: TGCGCCAGCAGCCAAGGATATAGCGGGGGGGGCGATGAGCAGTTCTTC

J gene: TRBJ2-7
D gene: TRBD1
clone size: NA
V gene: TRBV29-1
CDR3 protein: CSVNLGQGAYEQYF
CDR3 DNA: TGCAGCGTCAATTTGGGACAGGGGGCCTACGAGCAGTACTTC

J gene: TRBJ2-2
D gene: TRBD2
clone size: few
V gene: TRBV30
CDR3 protein: CAWSFSGTAGELFF
CDR3 DNA: TGTGCCTGGAGTTTTAGCGGGACGGCCGGGGAGCTGTTTTTT

J gene: TRBJ1-1
D gene: TRBD1
clone size: many
V gene: TRBV29-1
CDR3 protein: CSAWTGGANTEAFF
CDR3 DNA: TGCAGCGCCTGGACAGGGGGTGCGAACACTGAAGCTTTCTTT

J gene: TRBJ2-3
D gene: NA
clone size: NA
V gene: TRBV5-1
CDR3 protein: CASSPGVGGKLGTDTQYF
CDR3 DNA: TGCGCCAGCAGCCCAGGGGTAGGTGGGAAACTGGGCACAGATACGCAGTATTTT

J gene: TRBJ2-5
D gene: TRBD2
clone size: NA
V gene: TRBV28
CDR3 protein: CASSPRTSGSITQYF
CDR3 DNA: TGTGCCAGCAGTCCAAGGACTAGCGGGTCCATCACCCAGTACTTC

J gene: TRBJ2-1
D gene: NA
clone size: many
V gene: TRBV27
CDR3 protein: CASIGAYNEQFF
CDR3 DNA: TGTGCCAGCATTGGAGCCTACAATGAGCAGTTCTTC

J gene: TRBJ2-1
D gene: TRBD2
clone size: few
V gene: TRBV7-9
CDR3 protein: CASSSRTSGRTNEQFF
CDR3 DNA: TGTGCCAGCAGCTCCCGGACTAGCGGGAGAACGAATGAGCAGTTCTTC

J gene: TRBJ2-3
D gene: TRBD1
clone size: many
V gene: TRBV4-1
CDR3 protein: CASSQDRDRGYPDTQYF
CDR3 DNA: TGCGCCAGCAGCCAAGACAGGGACAGGGGCTACCCAGATACGCAGTATTTT

J gene: TRBJ2-7
D gene: TRBD1
clone size: NA
V gene: TRBV6-1
CDR3 protein: CASSDDRGDYEQYF
CDR3 DNA: TGTGCCAGCAGCGACGACAGGGGGGACTACGAGCAGTACTTC

J gene: TRBJ2-7
D gene: NA
clone size: NA
V gene: TRBV24-1
CDR3 protein: CATSDSLTGYEQYF
CDR3 DNA: TGTGCCACCAGTGATTCCCTGACTGGCTACGAGCAGTACTTC